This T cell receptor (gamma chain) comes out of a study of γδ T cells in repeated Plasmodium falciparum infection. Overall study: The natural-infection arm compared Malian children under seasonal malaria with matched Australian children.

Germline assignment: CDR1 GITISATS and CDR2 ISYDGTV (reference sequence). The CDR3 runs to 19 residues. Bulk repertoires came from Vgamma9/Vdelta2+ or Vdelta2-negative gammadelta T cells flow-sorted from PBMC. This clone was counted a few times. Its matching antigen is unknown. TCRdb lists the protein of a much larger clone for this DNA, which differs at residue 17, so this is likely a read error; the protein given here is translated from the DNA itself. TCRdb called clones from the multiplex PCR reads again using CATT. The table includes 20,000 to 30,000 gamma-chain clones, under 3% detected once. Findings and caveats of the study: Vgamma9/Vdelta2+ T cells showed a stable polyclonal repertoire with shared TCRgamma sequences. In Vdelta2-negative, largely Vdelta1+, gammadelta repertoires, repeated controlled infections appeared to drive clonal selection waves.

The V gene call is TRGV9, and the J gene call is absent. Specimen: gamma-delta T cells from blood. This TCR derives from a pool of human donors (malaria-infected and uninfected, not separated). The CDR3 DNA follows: TGTGCCTTGTGGGAGGGGGAGACCCGGCAAGAGTTGGGCAAAAAAATCGAGGTATTT. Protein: CALWEGETRQELGKKIEVF.